This T cell receptor beta chain was captured in a study of blood T cell repertoires in COVID-19. J lost 3 bases, V lost 5 bases, and 4 bases had no gene match. The CDR3 is 13 amino acids. Germline CDR1 and CDR2: SGHDT and YYEEEE. The data were produced by immunoSEQ multiplex PCR, yet TCRdb's version contains in-frame clones alone and is incomplete. Of some 260,000 clones listed, around 90% were seen once; the top ten hold roughly 0.8%. The chain combines TRBV5-6 with TRBJ1-2, with 7 bases identical to TRBD1. The sequencing input was peripheral blood. This TCR was recovered from a woman in her twenties or thirties with acute or convalescent COVID-19. CDR3 in amino acids: CASSHDRDYGYTF. CDR3 nucleotide sequence: TGTGCCAGCAGTCATGACAGGGACTATGGCTACACCTTC.